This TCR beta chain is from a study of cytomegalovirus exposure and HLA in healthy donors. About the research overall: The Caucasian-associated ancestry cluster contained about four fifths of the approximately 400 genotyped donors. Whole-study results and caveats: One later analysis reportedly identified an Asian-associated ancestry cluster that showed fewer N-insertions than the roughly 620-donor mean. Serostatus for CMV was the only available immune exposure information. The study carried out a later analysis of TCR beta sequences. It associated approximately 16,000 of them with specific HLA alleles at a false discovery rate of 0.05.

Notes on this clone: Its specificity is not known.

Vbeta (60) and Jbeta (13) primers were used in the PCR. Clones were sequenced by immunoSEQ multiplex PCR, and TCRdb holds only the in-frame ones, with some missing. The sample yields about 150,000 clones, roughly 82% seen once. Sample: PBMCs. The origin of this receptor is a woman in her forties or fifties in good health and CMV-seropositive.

The CDR3: CASSPHDRVTEAFF. The CDR3 DNA sequence: TGTGCCAGCAGCCCCCACGACAGGGTAACTGAAGCTTTCTTT. The rearrangement joins TRBV11-2 to TRBJ1-1; 7 nucleotides align to TRBD1. With V trimmed by 5 bases and J by 5 bases, 8 bases remained unmatched. The CDR3 spans 14 residues. Germline V lookup: CDR1 SGHAT, CDR2 FQNNGV.